The 21 T cell receptor beta chains given below trace back to one sample, sequenced in a study of shared clonotypes between healthy human individuals. Only in-frame clones appear in the TCRdb table, and some are missing; sequencing was by immunoSEQ multiplex PCR. The sample yields 150,000 to 200,000 clones, over 85% seen once. Input material: naive CD4+ T cells sorted from blood. Subset of the sample: CD45RA+ positively selected. Every receptor here comes from a woman in her 30s in good health.

This chain connects TRBV6-5 to TRBJ2-3, with 8 bases aligning to TRBD2. J gave up 4 bases and V 3 bases, and 3 bases lay outside the gene matches. This CDR3 is 14 amino acids long. The V gene's germline CDR1 is MNHEY and CDR2 SVGAGI. CDR3 sequence: CASSYFGRADTQYF. CDR3 in DNA: TGTGCCAGCAGTTATTTCGGGAGGGCAGATACGCAGTATTTT.

The CDR3 DNA is TGTGCCAGCAGGGGACAGGGTCAAGGCTACGAGCAGTACTTC. Translating gives CASRGQGQGYEQYF. V usage is TRBV6-6 and J usage is TRBJ2-5; 9 bases line up with TRBD1. Near its end, the DNA agrees better with TRBJ2-7, so the J call may be wrong. This CDR3 is built from 14 residues. Germline V gene lookup returns CDR1 MNHNY and CDR2 SVGAGI (reference sequence).

The chain joins TRBV7-2 to TRBJ2-3, with TRBD2 matching over 8 bases. The junction had 4 bases not matched to a gene; V was cut back by 5 bases and J by 3 bases. Germline CDR1 SGHTA, CDR2 FQGNSA. This CDR3 spans 14 amino acids. The CDR3: CASSPGLGTDTQYF. CDR3 sequence (DNA): TGTGCCAGCAGCCCGGGACTAGGAACAGATACGCAGTATTTT. The full variable domain, completed using reference TRBV7-2 and TRBJ2-3, is GAGVSQSPSNKVTEKGKDVELRCDPISGHTALYWYRQSLGQGLEFLIYFQGNSAPDKSGLPSDRFSAERTGGSVSTLTIQRTQQEDSAVYLCASSPGLGTDTQYFGPGTRLTVL.

The chain carries TRBV13 and TRBJ2-7; the match to TRBD2 covers 7 bases. The germline CDR1 and CDR2 sequences are PRHDT and FYEKMQ (reference sequence). The junction had 11 bases not matched to a gene; V was cut back by 5 bases and J by 7 bases. The CDR3 sequence is 14 residues long. CDR3 sequence (DNA): TGTGCCAGCAGCACCCCTCCGGGAGGTGGGGAGCAGTACTTC. Encoded protein: CASSTPPGGGEQYF.

Regarding this clone: Relative to the germline gene, one junction end is altered; a read error may explain this. The chain joins TRBV28 to TRBJ1-3; 10 bases match TRBD1. The CDR3 contains 18 residues. The germline CDR1 and CDR2 sequences are MDHEN and SYDVKM. The chain's CDR3 is CASSLLGTGARRRNTIYF. DNA for the CDR3: TGTGCCAGCAGCTTATTGGGGACAGGGGCTCGTCGGAGAAACACCATATATTTT.

The V call is TRBV28, the J call TRBJ2-4; D possibly uses TRBD1 or TRBD2 (5 bases each). Trimming took off 3 bases at V and 7 bases at J, with 16 bases between the two ends. Germline V gene lookup returns CDR1 MDHEN and CDR2 SYDVKM. This CDR3 region has 15 residues. In nucleotides, the CDR3 is TGTGCCAGCAGTTTCCTTGGGGGACGGCGGAACATTCAGTACTTC. It encodes CASSFLGGRRNIQYF.

The chain couples TRBV13 to TRBJ2-6, with D tentatively TRBD1 (5 bases). Per germline, CDR1 PRHDT and CDR2 FYEKMQ (reference sequence). With 0 bases removed from V and 4 bases from J, the gap between germline ends came to 13 bases. The CDR3 consists of 17 residues. The CDR3: CASSLGLGAPGANVLTF. The CDR3, as DNA: TGTGCCAGCAGCTTAGGCCTTGGGGCGCCCGGGGCCAACGTCCTGACTTTC.

This sequence joins TRBV19 and TRBJ2-2; TRBD1 agrees at 12 bases. Germline V gene sequence: CDR1 LNHDA, CDR2 SQIVND (reference sequence). V lost 10 bases, J lost 3 bases, and 9 bases stayed unmatched. The CDR3 consists of 16 residues. The DNA of the CDR3 is TGTGCCACTTCTCCCGGGACAGGGGGCGACACCGGGGAGCTGTTTTTT. Residues: CATSPGTGGDTGELFF.

The chain recombines TRBV4-2 with TRBJ2-3; D is uncertain. Trimming stripped 4 bases from V and 2 bases from J, with 13 bases between. Germline assignment: CDR1 LGHNA and CDR2 YNFKEQ. This CDR3 spans 15 amino acids. The CDR3 sequence is CASSLDADLTDTQYF. DNA of the CDR3: TGTGCCAGCAGCCTTGATGCGGACCTCACAGATACGCAGTATTTT.

The rearrangement uses TRBV5-4 and TRBJ2-7; maybe TRBD2 (5 bases). The CDR3 has 15 residues. CDR1 is SGHNT, CDR2 YYREEE, per germline (reference sequence). The ends were cut back, 0 bases at V and 3 bases at J, with 13 bases in the middle. For the CDR3, the DNA is TGTGCCAGCAGCTTGGACAGTAGCGAGATCTACGAGCAGTACTTC. Translation: CASSLDSSEIYEQYF.

The V and J genes are TRBV6-4 and TRBJ2-7; the match to TRBD2 covers 10 bases. Germline CDR1 and CDR2: MRHNA and SNTAGT. The CDR3 length is 16 residues. The ends lost 0 bases at V and 4 bases at J; junction bases unmatched: 6. DNA for the CDR3: TGTGCCAGCAGTGACTCGAATCTAGCGGGAGCTTACGAGCAGTACTTC. Protein product: CASSDSNLAGAYEQYF.

The chain links TRBV19 to TRBJ1-4; D not resolved. The ends were cut back, 3 bases at V and 5 bases at J, with 7 bases in the middle. The CDR3 length is 13 residues. CDR1 LNHDA and CDR2 SQIVND come from the germline V gene (reference sequence). The CDR3 here is CASSMTGNEKLFF. CDR3 sequence (DNA): TGTGCCAGTAGTATGACCGGGAATGAAAAACTGTTTTTT.

V usage is TRBV5-8 and J usage is TRBJ1-4, with D possibly being TRBD1 (5 bases). The V end was cut by 4 bases, the J end by 5 bases, with 12 bases between. This CDR3 comprises 14 residues. The V gene's germline CDR1 is SGHTS and CDR2 YDEGEE. The CDR3 nucleotides are TGTGCCAGCAGCCCAGGGTTAGGGAATGAAAAACTGTTTTTT. This gives the protein CASSPGLGNEKLFF.

This clone was recorded only once. The rearrangement uses TRBV5-1 and TRBJ2-3; D is possibly TRBD2 (6 bases). Trimming cost V 4 bases and J 5 bases, with 11 bases left between them. This CDR3 is built from 13 residues. Looked up from germline, CDR1 is SGHRS and CDR2 is YFSETQ. CDR3 amino acids: CASSPLRGDTQYF. The CDR3 DNA is TGCGCCAGCAGCCCCTTGCGGGGAGATACGCAGTATTTT.

This clone was counted once. The gene calls are TRBV11-2 and TRBJ2-2; TRBD2 matches 7 bases. Trimming removed 5 bases from V and 5 bases from J; junction bases left unmatched: 5. CDR1 is SGHAT and CDR2 is FQNNGV in the germline V gene. The CDR3 runs to 14 residues. CDR3 sequence (DNA): TGTGCCAGCAGCCGCCGGGAGGCGACCGGGGAGCTGTTTTTT. It encodes CASSRREATGELFF.

The chain couples TRBV5-1 to TRBJ1-2; D gene unclear. The CDR3 is 11 amino acids. Germline V gene sequence: CDR1 SGHRS, CDR2 YFSETQ. V was clipped by 2 bases and J by 10 bases, with 9 bases between them. CDR3 loop: CASSFNGDYTF. CDR3 coding DNA: TGCGCCAGCAGCTTCAATGGGGACTACACCTTC.

This rearrangement joins TRBV5-4 to TRBJ2-5, with 10 bases fitting TRBD2. Gene TRBJ2-7 matches the end of the DNA better, so the J call may be wrong. CDR3 length: 16 amino acids. The V gene's germline CDR1 is SGHNT and CDR2 YYREEE (reference sequence). The CDR3 is CASSLGLAGGPYEQYF. The CDR3 DNA sequence: TGTGCCAGCAGCTTGGGTTTAGCGGGAGGTCCCTACGAGCAGTACTTC.

V usage is TRBV4-1 and J usage is TRBJ2-5; D might be TRBD1 or TRBD2, each matching 6 bases. The ends were cut back, 0 bases at V and 4 bases at J, with 12 bases in the middle. This CDR3 comprises 15 residues. Germline V gene data show CDR1 as MGHRA and CDR2 as YSYEKL. The CDR3 sequence is CASSQEVGGRETQYF. The CDR3 coding sequence is TGCGCCAGCAGCCAAGAGGTCGGGGGCCGAGAGACCCAGTACTTC.

This clone was counted only a few times. The V and J genes are TRBV2 and TRBJ1-2, with D unclear. Trimming stripped 6 bases from V and 4 bases from J, with 6 bases between. The CDR3 length is 11 residues. Germline V gene data show CDR1 as SNHLY and CDR2 as FYNNEI. This CDR3 is CASRGFYGYTF. CDR3 bases: TGTGCCAGCAGGGGATTCTATGGCTACACCTTC. The full variable domain, completed using reference TRBV2 and TRBJ1-2, is EPEVTQTPSHQVTQMGQEVILRCVPISNHLYFYWYRQILGQKVEFLVSFYNNEISEKSEIFDDQFSVERPDGSNFTLKIRSTKLEDSAMYFCASRGFYGYTFGSGTRLTVV.

The rearrangement links TRBV7-2 to TRBJ2-7, with D possibly being TRBD1 (5 bases). V lost 0 bases and J lost 2, with 11 bases in between. This CDR3 comprises 15 residues. Germline V gene sequence: CDR1 SGHTA, CDR2 FQGNSA. The CDR3 DNA follows: TGTGCCAGCAGCTTAGCCAGGGATGCTCCCTACGAGCAGTACTTC. This translates into CASSLARDAPYEQYF. The whole variable domain, filled in from reference TRBV7-2 and TRBJ2-7, reads GAGVSQSPSNKVTEKGKDVELRCDPISGHTALYWYRQSLGQGLEFLIYFQGNSAPDKSGLPSDRFSAERTGGSVSTLTIQRTQQEDSAVYLCASSLARDAPYEQYFGPGTRLTVT.

The V gene is TRBV30, the J gene TRBJ2-3; the match to TRBD2 covers 12 bases. V trimming: 4 bases; J trimming: 4 bases; junction bases outside the gene matches: 21. The CDR3 is made up of 20 amino acids. In germline, CDR1 is GTSNPN, CDR2 SVGIG (reference sequence). The CDR3 loop is CAWKSLWPSGRAGGADTQYF. CDR3 sequence (DNA): TGTGCCTGGAAGTCTTTGTGGCCTAGCGGGAGGGCCGGGGGCGCAGATACGCAGTATTTT. The full variable domain, in which reference TRBV30 and TRBJ2-3 provide the parts outside the CDR3, is SQTIHQWPATLVQPVGSPLSLECTVEGTSNPNLYWYRQAAGRGLQLLFYSVGIGQISSEVPQNLSASRPQDRQFILSSKKLLLSDSGFYLCAWKSLWPSGRAGGADTQYFGPGTRLTVL.